What follows is one T cell receptor (beta chain) and its context. The sample belongs to a study of blood T cell repertoires in COVID-19. Method: immunoSEQ multiplex PCR; TCRdb's copy keeps in-frame clones and lacks some. The sample shows 150,000 to 200,000 clones, around 88% of them seen only once. The length of the CDR3 is 16 residues. Germline CDR1 is MNHNY and CDR2 is SVGAGI (reference sequence). With 2 bases removed from V and 8 bases from J, the gap between germline ends came to 21 bases. V is TRBV6-6 and J is TRBJ1-2, with TRBD1 as a possible D gene (5 bases). The receptor was isolated from a human donor in a cohort sampled during active COVID-19. Sequencing was carried out using peripheral blood. The CDR3 region is CASSYLVLGGGSGYTF. The DNA of the CDR3 is TGTGCCAGCAGTTACCTAGTATTGGGGGGGGGAAGCGGCTACACCTTC.